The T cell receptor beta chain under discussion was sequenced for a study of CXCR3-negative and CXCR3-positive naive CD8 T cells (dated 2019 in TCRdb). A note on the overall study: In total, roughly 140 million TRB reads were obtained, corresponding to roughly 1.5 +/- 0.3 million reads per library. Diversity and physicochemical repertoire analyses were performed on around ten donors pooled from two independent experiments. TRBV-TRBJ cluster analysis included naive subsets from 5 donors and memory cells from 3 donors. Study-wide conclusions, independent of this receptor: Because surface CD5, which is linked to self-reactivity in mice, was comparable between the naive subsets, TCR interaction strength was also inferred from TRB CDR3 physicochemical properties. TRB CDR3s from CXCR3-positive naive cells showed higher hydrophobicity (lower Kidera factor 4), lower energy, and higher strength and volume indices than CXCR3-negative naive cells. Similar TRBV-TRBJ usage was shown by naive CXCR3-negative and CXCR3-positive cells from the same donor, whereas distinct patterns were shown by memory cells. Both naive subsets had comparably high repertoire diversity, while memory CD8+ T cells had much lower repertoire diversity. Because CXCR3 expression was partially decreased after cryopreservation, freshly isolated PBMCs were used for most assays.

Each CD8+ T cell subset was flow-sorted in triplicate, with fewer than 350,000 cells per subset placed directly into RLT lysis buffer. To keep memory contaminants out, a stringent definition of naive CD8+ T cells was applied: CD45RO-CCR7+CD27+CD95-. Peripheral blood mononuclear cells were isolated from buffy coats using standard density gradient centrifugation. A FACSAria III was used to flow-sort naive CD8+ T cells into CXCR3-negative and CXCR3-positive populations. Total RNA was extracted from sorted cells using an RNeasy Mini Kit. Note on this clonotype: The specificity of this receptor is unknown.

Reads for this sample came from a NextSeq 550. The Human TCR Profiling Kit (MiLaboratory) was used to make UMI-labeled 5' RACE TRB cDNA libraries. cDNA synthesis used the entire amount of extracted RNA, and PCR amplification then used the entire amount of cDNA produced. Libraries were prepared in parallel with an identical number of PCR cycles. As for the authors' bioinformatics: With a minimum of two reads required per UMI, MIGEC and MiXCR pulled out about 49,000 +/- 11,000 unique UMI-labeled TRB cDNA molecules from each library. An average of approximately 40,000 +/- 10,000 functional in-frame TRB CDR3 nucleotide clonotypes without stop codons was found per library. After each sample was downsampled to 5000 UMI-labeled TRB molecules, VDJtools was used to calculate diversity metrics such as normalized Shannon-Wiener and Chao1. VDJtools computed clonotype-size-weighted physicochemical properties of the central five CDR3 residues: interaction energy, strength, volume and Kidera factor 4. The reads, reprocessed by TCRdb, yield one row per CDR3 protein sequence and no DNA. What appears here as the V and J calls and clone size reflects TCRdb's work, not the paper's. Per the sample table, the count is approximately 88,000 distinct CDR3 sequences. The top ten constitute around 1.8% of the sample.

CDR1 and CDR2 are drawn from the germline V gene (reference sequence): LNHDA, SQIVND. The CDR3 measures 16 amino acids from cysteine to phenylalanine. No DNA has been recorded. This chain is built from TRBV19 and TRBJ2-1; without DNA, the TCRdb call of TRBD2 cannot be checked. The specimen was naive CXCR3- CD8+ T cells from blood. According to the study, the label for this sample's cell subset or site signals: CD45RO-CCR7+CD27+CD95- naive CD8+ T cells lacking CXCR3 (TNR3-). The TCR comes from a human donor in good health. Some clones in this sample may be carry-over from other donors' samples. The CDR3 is CASSIDPSGAYNEQFF.